One TCR beta chain is described in this entry. Its specificity is unknown. The data were taken from a study of T cell responses to AZD1222 COVID-19 vaccine. General study findings and limits: Once two AZD1222 doses were given, Spike-specific TCR breadth and depth went up. Most donors were white British and more were female, and clonal diversity was possibly underestimated.

TCRdb's copy holds only in-frame clones and misses some; the assay was immunoSEQ multiplex PCR. The sample shows some 100,000 clones, 88% of them seen only once. The germline CDR1 and CDR2 sequences are MNHEY and SVGAGI. This CDR3 region has 14 residues. V dropped 11 bases and J dropped 0; count of bases not matched to a gene: 6. The gene calls are TRBV6-5 and TRBJ1-5; 8 nucleotides match TRBD1. This clonotype originated in an adult in good health. The source material was peripheral blood, sampled on day 0 of MenACWY control vaccination. In nucleotides, the CDR3 is TGTGCCGGCGGACAGGGCTATAGCAATCAGCCCCAGCATTTT. This gives the protein CAGGQGYSNQPQHF.